This T cell receptor (beta chain) was captured by sequencing in a study of shared clonotypes between healthy human individuals. Each replicate PCR on the sorted subsets used roughly 190 ng DNA (around 30,000 T cell genomes). This table comes from immunoSEQ multiplex PCR, and its TCRdb copy is limited to in-frame clones, with some not included. The sample includes 1.6 million or so clones, approximately 98.5% of them seen just once. Losses at the gene ends were 9 bases for V and 9 bases for J; bases not matched to a gene: 5. CDR3 length: 11 residues. Per germline, CDR1 LNHDA and CDR2 SQIVND (reference sequence). Remarks on this clone: The antigen is undetermined.

General study findings and limits: Naive subsets usually exceeded memory subsets in estimated richness.

Material for sequencing was naive CD4+ T cells sorted from blood. Subset of the sample: CD45RA+ positively selected. The chain uses TRBV19 and TRBJ1-5; 7 bases agree with TRBD1. This sequence originates from a man between 25 and 39 years old in good health. Here the CDR3 DNA reads TGTGCCAGCAGGGGGTATGGGCCCCAGCATTTT. Translation: CASRGYGPQHF. Supplemented by reference TRBV19 and TRBJ1-5, the full variable domain reads DGGITQSPKYLFRKEGQNVTLSCEQNLNHDAMYWYRQDPGQGLRLIYYSQIVNDFQKGDIAEGYSVSREKKESFPLTVTSAQKNPTAFYLCASRGYGPQHFGDGTRLSIL.